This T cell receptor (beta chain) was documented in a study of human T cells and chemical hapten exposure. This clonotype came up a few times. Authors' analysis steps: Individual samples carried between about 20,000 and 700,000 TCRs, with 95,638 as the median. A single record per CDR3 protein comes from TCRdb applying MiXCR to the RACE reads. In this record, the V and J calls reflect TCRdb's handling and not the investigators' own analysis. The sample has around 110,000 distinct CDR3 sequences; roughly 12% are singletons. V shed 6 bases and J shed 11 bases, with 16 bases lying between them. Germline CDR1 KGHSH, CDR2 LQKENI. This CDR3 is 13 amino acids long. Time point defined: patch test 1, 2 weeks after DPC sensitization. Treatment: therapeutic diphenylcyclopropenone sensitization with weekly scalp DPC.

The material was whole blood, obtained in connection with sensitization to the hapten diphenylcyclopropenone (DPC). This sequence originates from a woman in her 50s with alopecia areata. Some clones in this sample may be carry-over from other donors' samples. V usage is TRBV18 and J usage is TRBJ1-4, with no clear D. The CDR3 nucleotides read TGTGCCAGCTCCCCTAGGACCGCGGTTAAACTGTTTTTT. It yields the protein CASSPRTAVKLFF.